What follows are 5 T cell receptor beta chains derived from one specimen sequenced in a study of control samples from healthy donors and cancer patients. Profiling relied on immunoSEQ multiplex PCR, and the TCRdb table lists in-frame clones only, not all of them. The sample contains around 200,000 clones, about 95% of which appear only once. The sequenced sample was blood. These receptors all stem from a man aged 45 to 65 in good health.

The gene calls are TRBV24-1 and TRBJ1-1; TRBD1 might be the D (6 bases). With 9 bases removed from V and 5 bases from J, the gap between germline ends came to 9 bases. The CDR3 loop spans 11 amino acids. Germline CDR1 reads KGHDR; CDR2 reads SFDVKD. This CDR3 is CATEQGTEAFF. The DNA for the CDR3 is TGTGCCACCGAACAGGGTACTGAAGCTTTCTTT.

The J gene is TRBJ1-2, the V gene TRBV4-3; D gene unclear. This CDR3 comprises 14 residues. With 3 bases removed from V and 2 bases from J, the gap between germline ends came to 10 bases. Per germline, CDR1 LGHNA and CDR2 YSLEER. The CDR3 DNA reads as TGCGCCAGCAGCCAGGCGGACGGCAACTATGGCTACACCTTC. It is translated as CASSQADGNYGYTF.

The rearrangement uses TRBV14 and TRBJ2-1, with TRBD2 as a possible D gene (5 bases). Germline V CDR1 and CDR2: SGHDN, FVKESK. V lost 4 bases and J lost 2, with 12 bases in between. The CDR3 has 15 residues. CDR3 in amino acids: CASSLRGDPYNEQFF. CDR3 nucleotide sequence: TGTGCCAGCAGCCTACGGGGAGACCCCTACAATGAGCAGTTCTTC.

This clone has a single count. This sequence joins TRBV20-1 and TRBJ2-3; D not certain. The CDR3 is made up of 11 amino acids. CDR1 DFQATT and CDR2 SNEGSKA come from the germline V gene (reference sequence). Trimming shortened V by 5 bases and J by 5 bases, and 8 bases separated the two germline ends. CDR3 DNA sequence: TGCAGTGCTGAGGTCGGAGATACGCAGTATTTT. Its translation: CSAEVGDTQYF.

The chain employs TRBV3-1 (or the pseudogene TRBV3-2) and TRBJ2-7, with D possibly matching TRBD2 (5 bases). CDR1 is LGHDT and CDR2 is YNNKEL in the germline V gene (reference sequence). CDR3 length: 15 residues. The ends were cut back, 1 base at V and 0 bases at J, with 10 bases in the middle. For the CDR3, the DNA is TGTGCCAGCAGCCAAGCGGCGGGCACCTCCTACGAGCAGTACTTC. Protein product: CASSQAAGTSYEQYF.